This entry lists 14 T cell receptor beta chains sequenced from one sample in a study of glioma-infiltrating T cells. TCR alpha and beta CDR3 regions were amplified from RNA using iRepertoire nested multiplex PCR. Using its own MiXCR run on the multiplex PCR reads, TCRdb lists one record per CDR3 protein. The repertoire holds 400,000 or so distinct CDR3 sequences, about two fifths seen once, with 12% in the top ten. The sample comprised glioma tissue, nonneoplastic brain tissue, or PBMCs (not recorded which). These receptors were obtained from a human donor with low-grade glioma or glioblastoma, undergoing nonglioma brain surgery, or in good health (not recorded which).

As concerns this clonotype: A read error may be the cause here, since a much bigger clone is one base away. The chain carries TRBV6-2 or TRBV6-3 and TRBJ2-7; D gene unclear. The V gene's germline CDR1 is MNHEY and CDR2 SVGEGT. V dropped 5 bases and J dropped 3 bases, with 14 bases sitting between them. The CDR3 has 14 residues. CDR3 DNA sequence: TGTGCCAGCAGTCTGGGCACTCCCTTCTACGAGCAGTACTTC. Translation gives CASSLGTPFYEQYF.

This clonotype was counted a few times. The rearrangement uses TRBV28 and TRBJ2-5; 8 bases line up with TRBD1. V shed 7 bases, J shed 5 bases, and the junction held 9 bases outside the gene matches. Germline CDR1 MDHEN, CDR2 SYDVKM. The CDR3 totals 14 residues. The CDR3 nucleotides are TGTGCCAGCAACCTCAGGGGGCCCGGGGAGACCCAGTACTTC. Residues: CASNLRGPGETQYF. The whole variable domain, filled in from reference TRBV28 and TRBJ2-5, reads DVKVTQSSRYLVKRTGEKVFLECVQDMDHENMFWYRQDPGLGLRLIYFSYDVKMKEKGDIPEGYSVSREKKERFSLILESASTNQTSMYLCASNLRGPGETQYFGPGTRLLVL.

The chain recombines TRBV28 with TRBJ2-7, with TRBD2 identical over 7 bases. The CDR3 has 14 amino acids. Per germline, CDR1 MDHEN and CDR2 SYDVKM. V dropped 5 bases and J dropped 0; count of bases not matched to a gene: 4. CDR3 DNA: TGTGCCAGCAGTCCCCGGACTAGCTCCTACGAGCAGTACTTC. It yields the protein CASSPRTSSYEQYF.

The chain combines TRBV5-5 with TRBJ2-5, with 7 bases lining up with TRBD2. This CDR3 is 15 amino acids long. Germline CDR1 SGHKS, CDR2 YYEKEE (reference sequence). Unmatched junction bases numbered 9, after V lost 2 bases and J lost 5 bases. This chain's CDR3 is CASSLLALTWETQYF. CDR3 sequence (DNA): TGTGCCAGCAGCTTACTAGCGCTAACATGGGAGACCCAGTACTTC.

With regard to this clonotype: A clone one base away is much larger, so this may be a read error. This chain connects TRBV20-1 to TRBJ1-5; D unresolved. CDR1 is DFQATT and CDR2 is SNEGSKA in the germline V gene (reference sequence). Deletions cut 2 bases from V and 0 bases from J, with 11 bases between. CDR3 length equals 15 residues. The CDR3 DNA sequence: TGCAGTGCTAGATCCCCTCGGAATAGCAATCAGCCCCAGCATTTT. As protein: CSARSPRNSNQPQHF.

This clonotype was observed many times. The chain is built from TRBV27 and TRBJ2-1; maybe TRBD2 (6 bases). CDR3 size: 15 residues. V was clipped by 3 bases and J by 3 bases, with 12 bases between them. CDR1 and CDR2 (germline): MNHEY, SMNVEV (reference sequence). DNA for the CDR3: TGTGCCAGCAGTTTTAGCGGCTTTGTCTACAATGAGCAGTTCTTC. The encoded protein is CASSFSGFVYNEQFF.

Worth noting for this clonotype: With a much larger clone just one base away, this may be a read error. The J gene is TRBJ2-3, the V gene TRBV20-1; a possible D gene is TRBD1 (6 bases). CDR3 length equals 13 residues. CDR1 DFQATT and CDR2 SNEGSKA come from the germline V gene (reference sequence). CDR3 DNA: TGCAGTGCCCGGTTGGGGGCCGCAGATAAGCAGTATTTT. Its translation is CSARLGAADKQYF.

Many counts were recorded for this clonotype. The chain joins TRBV28 to TRBJ1-2, with no clear D. The CDR3 extends over 13 amino acids. Germline V gene lookup returns CDR1 MDHEN and CDR2 SYDVKM. The germline V and J ends were trimmed by 2 bases and 8 bases, with 12 bases remaining between them. The CDR3 nucleotides read TGTGCCAGCAGTTTAAAGGCCGATCGCGGCTACACCTTC. It is translated as CASSLKADRGYTF.

Comment on this clonotype: A much larger clone lies one base from this, so it may be a read error. This is likely a read error, given that the CDR3 carries no conserved phenylalanine or tryptophan at its end. This chain uses TRBV20-1 with TRBJ2-1; D unclear. The CDR3 is 14 amino acids. Trimming removed 0 bases from V and 4 bases from J, with 10 bases in between. The germline V gene has CDR1 DFQATT and CDR2 SNEGSKA (reference sequence). CDR3 sequence (DNA): TGCAGTGCTAGAGATCCGAAGGGTTACAATGAGCAGTTCCTC. This codes for CSARDPKGYNEQFL.

This clonotype showed up just a few times. This chain links TRBV12-3 or TRBV12-4 with TRBJ2-1; D unresolved. Trimming pared 5 bases from V and 0 bases from J, leaving 11 bases between. CDR3 length: 15 residues. The DNA for the CDR3 is TGTGCCAGCAGTCTCCAGACGAGCTCCTACAATGAGCAGTTCTTC. Translated: CASSLQTSSYNEQFF.

This clonotype has a handful of counts. This rearrangement joins TRBV12-3 or TRBV12-4 to TRBJ2-1; no firm D call. The CDR3 is 15 amino acids. V gave up 6 bases and J gave up 7 bases, with 19 bases separating them. CDR3 in amino acids: CASSQLGPARNEQFF. CDR3 sequence (DNA): TGTGCCAGCAGCCAATTGGGCCCAGCTCGTAATGAGCAGTTCTTC.

This clonotype came up a few times. The chain joins TRBV28 to TRBJ2-7; D remains unclear. Trimming removed 3 bases at V and 2 bases at J, with 5 bases between. CDR3 length: 12 amino acids. From germline, CDR1 is MDHEN and CDR2 SYDVKM. CDR3 DNA: TGTGCCAGCAGTTTCCCCCCCTACGAGCAGTACTTC. This codes for CASSFPPYEQYF. Together with reference TRBV28 and TRBJ2-7, the CDR3 gives the full variable domain: DVKVTQSSRYLVKRTGEKVFLECVQDMDHENMFWYRQDPGLGLRLIYFSYDVKMKEKGDIPEGYSVSREKKERFSLILESASTNQTSMYLCASSFPPYEQYFGPGTRLTVT.

This clonotype came up many times. The genes are TRBV20-1 and TRBJ2-7; 9 bases are shared with TRBD1. The V gene's germline CDR1 is DFQATT and CDR2 SNEGSKA (reference sequence). The CDR3 length is 13 residues. V shed 5 bases and J 3 bases; nucleotides not matched to a gene: 5. The CDR3 protein is CSAPDRGDYEQYF. The DNA for the CDR3 is TGCAGTGCTCCAGACAGGGGGGACTACGAGCAGTACTTC.

On this clonotype itself: Since a much larger clone is just one base distant, this may be a read error. This rearrangement joins TRBV27 to TRBJ2-1, with D possibly matching TRBD2 (5 bases). There are 18 residues in the CDR3. The V gene's germline CDR1 is MNHEY and CDR2 SMNVEV (reference sequence). DNA of the CDR3: TGTGCCACCAGTGATTACGGGGTGACCGACGACACCTACAATGAGCAGTTCTTC. It codes for CATSDYGVTDDTYNEQFF.